This T cell receptor beta chain was recorded in a study of shared clonotypes between healthy human individuals (dated by TCRdb to 2018 to 2021). General notes on the study: A couple of women and a few men aged 18 to 49 years were included in the cohort. For each donor, three plates each were used for CD4 naive and CD4 memory, two plates were used for CD8 naive, and one plate was used for CD8 memory. To estimate repertoire size and how much clonotypes are shared between individuals, the study performed deep sequencing of blood TCR repertoires from roughly five healthy adults. Different laboratories and diverse techniques were used to prepare libraries and sequence TCR repertoires, to increase sequencing depth and limit assay-specific biases. Per donor, leukapheresis produced somewhere between about 0.94 and 9 billion PBMCs. What the research found in general, with its limitations: Sampling was restricted to blood, and TCR repertoires in tissues likely differ from the TCR repertoires found in blood. Incomplete sequencing was indicated by rarefaction of sorted-subset datasets, despite the large sequencing depth. Based on pairwise subsampling, the degree of clonotype sharing among donors was expected to be affected by sequencing depth. Sharing across a handful of donors was observed for approximately 5% of naive CD4, over 3% of naive CD8, roughly 2.4% of memory CD4, and roughly 0.43% of memory CD8 clonotypes. Clonotypes shared by all four sorted-subset donors showed higher generation probabilities than non-shared clonotypes. Estimated clonotype richness was generally larger for naive than for memory subsets. Because the study included only a small number of donors, the genetic and exposure-history diversity represented was limited.

The donors were healthy, HIV-negative adults who had no recently reported acute infections or vaccinations. Every donor was a Caucasian adult living in Nashville, Tennessee, USA. CD4+ T cells were enriched by magnetic negative selection; naive cells were then positively selected on CD45RA, and the negative fraction formed the memory subset. Blood was obtained by leukapheresis, after which PBMCs were separated by Ficoll-Histopaque density gradient centrifugation and cryopreserved in liquid nitrogen vapor phase. Analytical flow cytometry was used to check the purity and quantity of every magnetically sorted T cell population. Genomic DNA was isolated from every sorted fraction and measured by UV absorbance on a Nanodrop 2000c. The CDR3 contains 15 residues, cysteine and phenylalanine counted. Only CDR3 DNA remains: 45 bases, in frame from the first base. CDR1 and CDR2 are read off the germline V gene (reference sequence) as GTSNPN and SVGIG. After removal of 0 bases from V and 10 bases from J, the junction retains 12 bases not matched to a gene.

Using the deep immunoSEQ assay, TCR CDR3 regions were amplified from genomic DNA by multiplex PCR. Genomic DNA extracted from each cell subset was distributed evenly over all wells of several immunoSEQ 96-well plates, and each plate served as one replicate. Each replicate PCR for sorted subsets received roughly 0.2 ug genomic DNA, equal to about 30,000 T cell genomes. Purified libraries were quantified with a Qubit 3.0 fluorometer, sized on a Bioanalyzer 2100, and re-quantified with the KAPA Library Quantification kit. Every immunoSEQ 96-well plate was sequenced on a dedicated single-read 150-cycle Illumina NextSeq 550 flow cell. As for the original processing: Because the immunoSEQ output held only junctional sequences and lacked quality scores, the filtering could not match the filtering applied to full-length reads. To assign V/J genes and CDR3, sequences were annotated using PyIR, a Python wrapper for IgBLAST v1.9, with IMGT germline references. Reads with weak V/J assignments (E-value above 1e-6), missing CDR3, stop codons, out-of-frame junctions, or ambiguous translated residues were removed. V3J clonotypes were defined as sequences sharing an identical inferred V gene, J gene, and CDR3 amino acid sequence. To compute the percentage overlap between repertoires, the number of shared unique clonotypes was divided by the size of the smaller repertoire. Three approaches were used to assess repertoire richness: RTK rarefaction, the Chao1 estimator, and Recon v2.1 estimates of unobserved clonotypes. OLGA was used to compute generation probabilities for all TCRbeta clonotypes that the gDNA method yielded from several donors. This is the immuneACCESS table as TCRdb keeps it, with only in-frame sequences that have V and J called. A part of the clones is gone; compared with another copy, unresolved V genes explain less than half, and the rest is unexplained. V and J calls and clone size are those listed in that table; D and trimming were worked out from the DNA. This sample has roughly 2,500,000 clones in its table, and approximately 93% of those were observed once. The ten most abundant clones make up around 0.4% of the sample.

A note on this clone: The specificity of this receptor is unknown. Base qualities were left out, and no much larger clone turns up one base away.

The sequence links TRBV30 to TRBJ1-5; 7 of the junction bases match TRBD1. The receptor's source is a man between 18 and 29 years old in good health. Some clones in this sample may be carry-over from other donors' samples. The specimen sequenced was naive CD4+ T cells from PBMCs. The sample's cell subset or site label, in plain terms: CD45RA+ positively selected. The CDR3 amino acid sequence is: CAWSVDWGPGGPQHF. The bases are TGTGCCTGGAGTGTAGATTGGGGGCCAGGGGGACCCCAGCATTTT. Full variable domain (CDR3 extended with the reference TRBV30 and TRBJ1-5 proteins): SQTIHQWPATLVQPVGSPLSLECTVEGTSNPNLYWYRQAAGRGLQLLFYSVGIGQISSEVPQNLSASRPQDRQFILSSKKLLLSDSGFYLCAWSVDWGPGGPQHFGDGTRLSIL.